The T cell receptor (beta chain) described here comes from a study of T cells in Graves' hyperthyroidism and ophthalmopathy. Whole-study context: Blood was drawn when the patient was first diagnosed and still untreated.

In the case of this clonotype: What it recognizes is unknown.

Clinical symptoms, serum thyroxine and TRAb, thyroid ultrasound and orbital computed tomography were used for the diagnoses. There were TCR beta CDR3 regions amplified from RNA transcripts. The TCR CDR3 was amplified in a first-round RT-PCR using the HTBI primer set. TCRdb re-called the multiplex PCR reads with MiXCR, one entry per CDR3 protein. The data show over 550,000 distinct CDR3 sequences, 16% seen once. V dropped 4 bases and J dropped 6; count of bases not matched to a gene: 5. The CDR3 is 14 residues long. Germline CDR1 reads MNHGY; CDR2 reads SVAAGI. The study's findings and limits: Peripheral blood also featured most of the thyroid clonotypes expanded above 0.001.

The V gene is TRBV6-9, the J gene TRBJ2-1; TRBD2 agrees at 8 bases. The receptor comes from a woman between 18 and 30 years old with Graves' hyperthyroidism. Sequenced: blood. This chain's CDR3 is CASSLNLAGNEQFF. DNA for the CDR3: TGTGCCAGCAGTTTGAACCTAGCGGGCAATGAGCAGTTCTTC.